This TCR beta chain was observed in a study of blood T cell repertoires in COVID-19. In the authors' workflow: Amplification of reference gene primers provided the estimated nucleated cell counts. Only in-frame clones appear in the TCRdb table, and some are missing; sequencing was by immunoSEQ multiplex PCR. V, J and clone size are those of that table, while D and trimming were read from the DNA. The sample lists under 20,000 clones; 80% to 90% were seen once. Sequencing was carried out using peripheral blood. This TCR was sampled from a human donor in a cohort sampled during active COVID-19.

CDR3 nucleotide sequence: TGTGCCAGCTCACCCCTCCCCCGGACTAGCGGGTTTCAAGAGACCCAGTACTTC. It specifies CASSPLPRTSGFQETQYF. The chain couples TRBV18 to TRBJ2-5; 11 bases line up with TRBD2. CDR1 and CDR2 (germline): KGHSH, LQKENI. V trimming: 3 bases; J trimming: 2 bases; junction bases outside the gene matches: 11. The CDR3 totals 18 residues. The variable domain in full, with the rest retrieved from reference TRBV18 and TRBJ2-5, is NAGVMQNPRHLVRRRGQEARLRCSPMKGHSHVYWYRQLPEEGLKFMVYLQKENIIDESGMPKERFSAEFPKEGPSILRIQQVVRGDSAAYFCASSPLPRTSGFQETQYFGPGTRLLVL.